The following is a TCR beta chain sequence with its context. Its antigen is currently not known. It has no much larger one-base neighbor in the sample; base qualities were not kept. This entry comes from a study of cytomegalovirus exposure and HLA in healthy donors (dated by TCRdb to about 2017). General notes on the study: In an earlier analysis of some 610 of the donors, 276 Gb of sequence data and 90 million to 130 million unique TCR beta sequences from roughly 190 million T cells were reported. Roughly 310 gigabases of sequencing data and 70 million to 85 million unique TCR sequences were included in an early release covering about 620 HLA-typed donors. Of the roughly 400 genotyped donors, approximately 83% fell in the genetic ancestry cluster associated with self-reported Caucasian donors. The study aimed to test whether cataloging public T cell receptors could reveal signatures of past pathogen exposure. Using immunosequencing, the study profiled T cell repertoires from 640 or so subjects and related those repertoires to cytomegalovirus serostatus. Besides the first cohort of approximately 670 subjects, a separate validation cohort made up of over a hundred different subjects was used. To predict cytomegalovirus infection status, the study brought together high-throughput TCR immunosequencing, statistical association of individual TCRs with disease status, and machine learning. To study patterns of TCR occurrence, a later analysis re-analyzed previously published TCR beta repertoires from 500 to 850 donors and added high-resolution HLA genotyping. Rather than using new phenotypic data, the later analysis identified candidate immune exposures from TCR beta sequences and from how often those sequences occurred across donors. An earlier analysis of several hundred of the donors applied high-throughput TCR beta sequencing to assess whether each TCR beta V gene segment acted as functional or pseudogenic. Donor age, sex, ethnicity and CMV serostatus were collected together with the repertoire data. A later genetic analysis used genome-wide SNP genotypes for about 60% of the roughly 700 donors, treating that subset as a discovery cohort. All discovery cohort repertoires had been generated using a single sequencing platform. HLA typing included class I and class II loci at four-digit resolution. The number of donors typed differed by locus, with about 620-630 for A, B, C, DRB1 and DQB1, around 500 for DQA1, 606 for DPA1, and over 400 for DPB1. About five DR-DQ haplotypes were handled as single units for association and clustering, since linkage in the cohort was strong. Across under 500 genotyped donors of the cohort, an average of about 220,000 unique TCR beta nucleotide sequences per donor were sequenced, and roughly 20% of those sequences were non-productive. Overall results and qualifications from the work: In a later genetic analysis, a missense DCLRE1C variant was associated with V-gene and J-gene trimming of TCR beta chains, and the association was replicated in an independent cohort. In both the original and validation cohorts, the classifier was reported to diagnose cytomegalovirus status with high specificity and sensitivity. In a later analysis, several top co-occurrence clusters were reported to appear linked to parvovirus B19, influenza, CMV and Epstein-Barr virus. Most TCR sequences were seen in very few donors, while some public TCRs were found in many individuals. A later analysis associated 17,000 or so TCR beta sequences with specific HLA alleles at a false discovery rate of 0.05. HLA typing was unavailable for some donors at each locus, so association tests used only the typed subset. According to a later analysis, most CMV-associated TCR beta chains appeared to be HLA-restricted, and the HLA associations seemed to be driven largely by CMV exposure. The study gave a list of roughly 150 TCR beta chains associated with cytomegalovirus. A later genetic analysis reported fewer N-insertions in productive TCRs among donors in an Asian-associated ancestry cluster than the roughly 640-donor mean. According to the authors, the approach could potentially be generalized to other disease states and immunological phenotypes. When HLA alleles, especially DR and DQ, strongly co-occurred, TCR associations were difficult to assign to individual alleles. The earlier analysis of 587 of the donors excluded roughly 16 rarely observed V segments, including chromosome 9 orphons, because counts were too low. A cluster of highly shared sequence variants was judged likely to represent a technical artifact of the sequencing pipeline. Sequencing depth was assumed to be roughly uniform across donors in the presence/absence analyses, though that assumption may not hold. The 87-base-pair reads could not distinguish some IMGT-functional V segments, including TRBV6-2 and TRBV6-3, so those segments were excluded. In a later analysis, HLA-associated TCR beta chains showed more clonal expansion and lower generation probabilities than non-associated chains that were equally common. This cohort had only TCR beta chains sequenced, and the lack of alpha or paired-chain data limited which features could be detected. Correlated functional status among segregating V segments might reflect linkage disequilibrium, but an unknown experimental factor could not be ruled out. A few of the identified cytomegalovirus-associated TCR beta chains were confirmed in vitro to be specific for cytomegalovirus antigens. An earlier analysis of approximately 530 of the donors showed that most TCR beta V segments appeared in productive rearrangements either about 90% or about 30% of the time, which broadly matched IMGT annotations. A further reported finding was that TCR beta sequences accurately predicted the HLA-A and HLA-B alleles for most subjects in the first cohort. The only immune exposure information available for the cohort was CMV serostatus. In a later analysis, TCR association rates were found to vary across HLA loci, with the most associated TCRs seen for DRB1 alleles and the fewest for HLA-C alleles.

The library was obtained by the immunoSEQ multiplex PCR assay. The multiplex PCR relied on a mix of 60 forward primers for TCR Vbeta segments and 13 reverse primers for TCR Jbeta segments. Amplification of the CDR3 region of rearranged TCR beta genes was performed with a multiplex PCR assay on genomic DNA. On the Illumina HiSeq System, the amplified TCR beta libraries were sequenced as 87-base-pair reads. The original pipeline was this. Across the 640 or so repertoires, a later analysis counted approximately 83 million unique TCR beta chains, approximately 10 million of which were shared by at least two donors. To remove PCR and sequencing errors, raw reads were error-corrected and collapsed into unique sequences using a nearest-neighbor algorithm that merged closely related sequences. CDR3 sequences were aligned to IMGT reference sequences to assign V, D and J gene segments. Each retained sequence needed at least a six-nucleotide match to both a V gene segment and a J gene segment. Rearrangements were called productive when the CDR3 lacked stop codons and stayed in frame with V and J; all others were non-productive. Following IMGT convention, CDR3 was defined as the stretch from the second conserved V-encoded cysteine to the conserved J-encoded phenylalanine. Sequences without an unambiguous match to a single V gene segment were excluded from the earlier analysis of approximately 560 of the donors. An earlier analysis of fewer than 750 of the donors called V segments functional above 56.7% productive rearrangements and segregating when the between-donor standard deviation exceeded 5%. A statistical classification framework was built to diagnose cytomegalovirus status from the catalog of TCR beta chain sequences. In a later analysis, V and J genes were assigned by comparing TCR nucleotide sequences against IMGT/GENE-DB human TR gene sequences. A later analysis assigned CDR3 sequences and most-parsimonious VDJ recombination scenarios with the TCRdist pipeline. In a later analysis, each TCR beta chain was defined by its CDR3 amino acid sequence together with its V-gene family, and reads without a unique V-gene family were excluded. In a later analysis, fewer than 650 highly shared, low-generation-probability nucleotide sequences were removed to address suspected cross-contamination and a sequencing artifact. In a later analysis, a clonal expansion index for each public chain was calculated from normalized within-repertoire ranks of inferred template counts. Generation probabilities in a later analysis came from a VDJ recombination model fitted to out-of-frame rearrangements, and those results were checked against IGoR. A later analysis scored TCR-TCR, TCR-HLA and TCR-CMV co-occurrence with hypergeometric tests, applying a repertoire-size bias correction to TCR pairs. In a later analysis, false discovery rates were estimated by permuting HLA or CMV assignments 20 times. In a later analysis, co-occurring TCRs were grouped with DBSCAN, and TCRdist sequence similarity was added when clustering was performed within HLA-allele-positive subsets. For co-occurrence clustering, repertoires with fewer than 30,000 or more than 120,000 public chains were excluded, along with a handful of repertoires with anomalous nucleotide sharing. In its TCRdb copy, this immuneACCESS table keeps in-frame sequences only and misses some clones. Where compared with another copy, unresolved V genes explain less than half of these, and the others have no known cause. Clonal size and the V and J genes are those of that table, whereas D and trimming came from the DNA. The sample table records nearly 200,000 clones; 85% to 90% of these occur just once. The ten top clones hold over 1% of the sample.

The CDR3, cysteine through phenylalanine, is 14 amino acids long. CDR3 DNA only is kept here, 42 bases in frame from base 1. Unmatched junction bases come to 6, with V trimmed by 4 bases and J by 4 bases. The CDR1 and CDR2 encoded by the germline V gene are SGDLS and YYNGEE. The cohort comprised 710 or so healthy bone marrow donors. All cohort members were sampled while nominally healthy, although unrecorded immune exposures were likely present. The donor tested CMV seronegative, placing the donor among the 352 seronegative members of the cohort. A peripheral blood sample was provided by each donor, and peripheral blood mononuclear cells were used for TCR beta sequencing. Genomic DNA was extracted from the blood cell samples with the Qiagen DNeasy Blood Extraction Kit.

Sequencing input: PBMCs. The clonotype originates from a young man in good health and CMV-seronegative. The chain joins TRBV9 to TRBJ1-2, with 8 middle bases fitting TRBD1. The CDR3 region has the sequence CASSRTDRGYGYTF. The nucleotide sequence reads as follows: TGTGCCAGCAGCCGCACCGACAGGGGCTATGGCTACACCTTC. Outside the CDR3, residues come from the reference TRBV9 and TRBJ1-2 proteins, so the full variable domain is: DSGVTQTPKHLITATGQRVTLRCSPRSGDLSVYWYQQSLDQGLQFLIQYYNGEERAKGNILERFSAQQFPDLHSELNLSSLELGDSALYFCASSRTDRGYGYTFGSGTRLTVV.